These 26 T cell receptor beta chains originate from one sample sequenced in a study of blood T cells in healthy people across ages. A second PCR of roughly 7 to 11 cycles used a sample-barcoded 5' primer and a J-beta primer mix. TCRdb recomputed calls from the 5' RACE reads with MiXCR, one row per CDR3 protein. The table lists about 630,000 distinct CDR3 sequences, 20% to 25% of them singletons. The sequenced sample was blood. These receptor sequences come from a man between 65 and 80 years old in good health.

The chain is built from TRBV29-1 and TRBJ2-5, with 9 bases aligning to TRBD2. CDR3 length: 15 residues. The V gene end was trimmed by 3 bases and the J gene end by 5 bases; junction bases not matched to a gene: 10. Germline V lookup: CDR1 SQVTM, CDR2 ANQGSEA. The CDR3 DNA follows: TGCAGCGTTGATTCGCGGGAGGGCCCGGTGGAGACCCAGTACTTC. Amino acids: CSVDSREGPVETQYF.

The chain is built from TRBV10-3 and TRBJ2-5; the match to TRBD2 covers 12 bases. Trimming removed 10 bases from V and 3 bases from J; junction bases left unmatched: 6. Germline assignment: CDR1 ENHRY and CDR2 SYGVKD. The CDR3 has 14 residues. CDR3 region: CATRTSGEKETQYF. The CDR3 DNA is TGTGCCACCCGGACTAGCGGGGAAAAAGAGACCCAGTACTTC.

Many counts were recorded for this clonotype. This sequence joins TRBV12-3 or TRBV12-4 and TRBJ2-7; 11 bases are shared with TRBD2. V gave up 5 bases and J gave up 2 bases; unmatched junction bases: 11. The CDR3 runs to 17 residues. The CDR3 DNA is TGTGCCAGCAGTCGAATGGAACTAGCGGGGGATACCTACGAGCAGTACTTC. It codes for CASSRMELAGDTYEQYF.

The gene calls are TRBV7-2 and TRBJ2-5; D remains ambiguous. The V gene's germline CDR1 is SGHTA and CDR2 FQGNSA. Trimming took off 8 bases at V and 5 bases at J, with 9 bases between the two ends. The CDR3 runs to 11 residues. In DNA form, the CDR3 reads TGTGCCAGCGTAACTGCCGAGACCCAGTACTTC. This gives the protein CASVTAETQYF.

The gene calls are TRBV10-3 and TRBJ1-3; D is uncertain. The CDR3 runs to 14 residues. From germline, CDR1 is ENHRY and CDR2 SYGVKD. V dropped 11 bases and J dropped 0 bases, with 14 bases sitting between them. CDR3 in amino acids: CASSTESSGNTIYF. DNA for the CDR3: TGTGCCTCCTCGACCGAGAGCTCTGGAAACACCATATATTTT.

This clonotype was seen more than once but under ten times. This chain uses TRBV5-6 with TRBJ2-4; D may correspond to TRBD1 or TRBD2 (5 bases each). The CDR3 is 16 amino acids. Per germline, CDR1 SGHDT and CDR2 YYEEEE. V shed 4 bases and J shed 1 base, with 15 bases lying between them. The DNA of the CDR3 is TGTGCCAGCAGCCCGGGGCCTGATGGGGCCAAAAACATTCAGTACTTC. It translates to CASSPGPDGAKNIQYF.

The gene calls are TRBV20-1 and TRBJ2-4; 8 bases are a match to TRBD2. The germline V gene has CDR1 DFQATT and CDR2 SNEGSKA (reference sequence). Trimming cost V 3 bases and J 0 bases; bases outside gene matches: 4. The CDR3 runs 15 residues. DNA of the CDR3: TGCAGTGCTAGTGATAGCGGGAAAGCCAAAAACATTCAGTACTTC. Translation: CSASDSGKAKNIQYF.

This clonotype was seen more than once but under ten times. This rearrangement joins TRBV5-1 to TRBJ2-3, with a possible D match to TRBD2 (5 bases). Germline V gene lookup returns CDR1 SGHRS and CDR2 YFSETQ. V lost 1 base and J 2 bases, leaving 11 bases between the germline ends. The CDR3 loop spans 15 amino acids. The CDR3 coding sequence is TGCGCCAGCAGCTTGATTGAGCGGTACACAGATACGCAGTATTTT. Translating it yields CASSLIERYTDTQYF.

The sample holds a few counts of this clonotype. V and J are TRBV7-2 and TRBJ2-7, with D perhaps matching TRBD2 (6 bases). CDR1 is SGHTA, CDR2 FQGNSA, per germline. With 3 bases removed from V and 0 bases from J, the gap between germline ends came to 24 bases. The CDR3 contains 19 residues. CDR3 nucleotides: TGTGCCAGCAGCTTGGGAGGAACCGGAGGGAGGCCATCCTCCTACGAGCAGTACTTC. It specifies CASSLGGTGGRPSSYEQYF.

V gene TRBV12-3 or TRBV12-4 combines with J gene TRBJ2-4; perhaps TRBD1 as D (6 bases). The CDR3 has 13 residues. Deletions cut 2 bases from V and 6 bases from J, with 8 bases between. DNA of the CDR3: TGTGCCAGCAGTTTAATACAGGGAAACATTCAGTACTTC. Translated, it gives CASSLIQGNIQYF.

The chain recombines TRBV19 with TRBJ1-3; D is unclear. This CDR3 comprises 14 residues. The V and J ends lost 3 bases and 3 bases respectively, with 9 bases between them. Germline V gene lookup returns CDR1 LNHDA and CDR2 SQIVND (reference sequence). The CDR3, as DNA: TGTGCCAGTAGTATCTCGGCAGTTGGAAACACCATATATTTT. It translates to CASSISAVGNTIYF.

The chain combines TRBV20-1 with TRBJ1-4; tentatively, D is TRBD1 (6 bases). Germline V gives CDR1 DFQATT, CDR2 SNEGSKA (reference sequence). Trimming shortened V by 6 bases and J by 3 bases, and 17 bases separated the two germline ends. There are 15 residues in the CDR3. CDR3 amino acids: CSARDTLSSNEKLFF. CDR3 bases: TGCAGTGCAAGGGACACCCTCTCATCTAATGAAAAACTGTTTTTT.

This clonotype has a handful of counts. The chain is built from TRBV4-1 and TRBJ2-1; D is ambiguous. V lost 4 bases to trimming and J lost 3 bases, with 10 bases between them. The CDR3 length is 14 residues. From germline, CDR1 is MGHRA and CDR2 YSYEKL. CDR3 nucleotides: TGCGCCAGCAGCCTCATAGAGAGCTACAATGAGCAGTTCTTC. Translation: CASSLIESYNEQFF.

The chain uses TRBV7-2 and TRBJ2-7, with 7 bases identical to TRBD2. The CDR3 is 14 residues long. CDR1 and CDR2 (germline): SGHTA, FQGNSA. With V trimmed by 5 bases and J by 3 bases, 7 bases remained unmatched. CDR3 DNA: TGTGCCAGCAGCGGGAGGGGCGGGGACTACGAGCAGTACTTC. As protein: CASSGRGGDYEQYF.

This chain uses TRBV28 with TRBJ2-5, with D perhaps matching TRBD1 or TRBD2 (5 bases each). Germline V gene lookup returns CDR1 MDHEN and CDR2 SYDVKM. The CDR3 spans 14 residues. The V and J ends lost 1 base and 5 bases respectively, with 11 bases between them. The CDR3 region has the DNA TGTGCCAGCAGTTTATTGGGACGGCGGGAGACCCAGTACTTC. Protein product: CASSLLGRRETQYF.

The chain uses TRBV20-1 and TRBJ2-5, with 12 bases identical to TRBD1. Germline V lookup: CDR1 DFQATT, CDR2 SNEGSKA (reference sequence). The CDR3 sequence is 15 residues long. CDR3 nucleotide sequence: TGCTCCTTCGGGAGTTTGGGACAGGGGGCGTTGACCCAGTACTTC. Translating gives CSFGSLGQGALTQYF.

This clonotype occurred many times. V and J are TRBV5-1 and TRBJ2-3; 10 positions match TRBD2. In germline, CDR1 is SGHRS, CDR2 YFSETQ. The CDR3 extends over 14 amino acids. Trimming at V came to 5 bases and at J to 5 bases, leaving 5 bases not matched to a gene. CDR3 DNA: TGCGCCAGCAGGCTAGCGGGAGTACGAGATACGCAGTATTTT. Translation: CASRLAGVRDTQYF.

This clonotype was found a few times. The chain carries TRBV20-1 and TRBJ1-2, with TRBD1 matching over 9 bases. Germline loops: CDR1 DFQATT, CDR2 SNEGSKA (reference sequence). V was clipped by 3 bases and J by 2 bases; unmatched bases: 7. The CDR3 covers 15 residues. The CDR3, as DNA: TGCAGTGCTAGTCTGCGGGGACAGGGCAACTATGGCTACACCTTC. It specifies CSASLRGQGNYGYTF.

The chain recombines TRBV12-3 or TRBV12-4 with TRBJ2-7, with 7 bases lining up with TRBD1. The CDR3 is 15 residues long. The V and J ends lost 6 bases and 5 bases, in that order; junction bases with no gene match: 13. The CDR3 is CASSPNTDRMDEQYF. CDR3 nucleotides: TGTGCCAGCAGCCCCAACACGGACAGGATGGACGAGCAGTACTTC.

The chain employs TRBV28 and TRBJ2-5; D may be TRBD2 (6 bases). The better agreement between TRBJ2-1 and the DNA end casts doubt on the J call. CDR1 MDHEN and CDR2 SYDVKM come from the germline V gene. The CDR3 is 12 residues long. CDR3 protein: CATSGGRNEQFF. In DNA form, the CDR3 reads TGTGCCACCTCTGGGGGGAGGAATGAGCAGTTCTTC.

The sample holds one count of this clonotype. The chain is built from TRBV20-1 and TRBJ2-3; 10 nucleotides match TRBD2. The length of the CDR3 is 15 residues. V shed 6 bases and J 9 bases; nucleotides not matched to a gene: 15. Germline lookup yields CDR1 DFQATT and CDR2 SNEGSKA (reference sequence). The CDR3 DNA is TGCAGTGCCACTTCGACTAGCGGGTCCTCTGGCACGCAGTATTTT. Protein product: CSATSTSGSSGTQYF.

V is TRBV3-1 and J is TRBJ2-7, with 9 bases matching TRBD1. Germline CDR1 LGHDT, CDR2 YNNKEL (reference sequence). The V and J ends lost 4 bases and 7 bases, in that order; junction bases with no gene match: 14. The CDR3 totals 16 residues. The CDR3 sequence: CASSRGFGTGSGEQYF. Written as DNA, the CDR3 is TGTGCCAGCAGCCGGGGGTTTGGGACAGGGTCCGGGGAGCAGTACTTC.

The chain uses TRBV20-1 and TRBJ1-2, with D uncertain. Germline V gene sequence: CDR1 DFQATT, CDR2 SNEGSKA (reference sequence). The CDR3 consists of 12 residues. The ends were cut back, 8 bases at V and 7 bases at J, with 17 bases in the middle. CDR3 loop: CSLGVLTGGYTF. The CDR3 bases are TGCAGTCTGGGAGTTCTGACGGGTGGCTACACCTTC.

This clonotype occurred a few times. This chain joins TRBV15 and TRBJ1-1; D is ambiguous. The germline V gene has CDR1 LNHNV and CDR2 YYDKDF (reference sequence). Trimming left V 3 bases short and J 4 bases short, with 12 bases between. CDR3 length equals 14 residues. CDR3 amino acids: CATSRSGFGTEAFF. The CDR3 DNA reads as TGTGCCACCAGCAGGTCGGGGTTTGGCACTGAAGCTTTCTTT.

In its sample, this clonotype was seen a few times. The chain uses TRBV20-1 and TRBJ2-7; 11 bases match TRBD2. Germline loops: CDR1 DFQATT, CDR2 SNEGSKA (reference sequence). The CDR3 totals 14 residues. Germline trimming cut 5 bases from V and 5 bases from J; bases unmatched to any gene: 8. The chain's CDR3 is CSAPSTSGSNEQYF. The DNA of the CDR3 is TGCAGTGCTCCCTCCACTAGCGGGAGTAACGAGCAGTACTTC.

This clonotype was observed a few times. V usage is TRBV20-1 and J usage is TRBJ2-1; 12 bases are a match to TRBD1. The CDR3 totals 16 residues. CDR1 is DFQATT and CDR2 is SNEGSKA in the germline V gene (reference sequence). V trimming: 4 bases; J trimming: 7 bases; junction bases outside the gene matches: 11. The CDR3, as DNA: TGCAGTGCTAATTTCCCCGGGACAGGGGGCCAAAATGAGCAGTTCTTC. It codes for CSANFPGTGGQNEQFF.